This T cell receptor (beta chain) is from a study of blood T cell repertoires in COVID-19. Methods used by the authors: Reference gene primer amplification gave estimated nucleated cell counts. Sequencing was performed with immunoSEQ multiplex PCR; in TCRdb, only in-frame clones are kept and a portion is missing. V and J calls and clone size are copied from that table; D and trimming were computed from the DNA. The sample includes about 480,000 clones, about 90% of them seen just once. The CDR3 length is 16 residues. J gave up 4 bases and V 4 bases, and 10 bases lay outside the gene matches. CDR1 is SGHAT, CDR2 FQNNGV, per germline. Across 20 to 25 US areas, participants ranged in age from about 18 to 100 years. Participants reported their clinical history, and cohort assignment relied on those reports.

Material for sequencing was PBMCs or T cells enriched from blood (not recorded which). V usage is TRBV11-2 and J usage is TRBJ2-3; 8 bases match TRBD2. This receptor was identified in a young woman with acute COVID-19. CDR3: CASSSRSGRVADTQYF. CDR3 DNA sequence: TGTGCCAGCAGCTCCAGGAGCGGGAGAGTTGCAGATACGCAGTATTTT. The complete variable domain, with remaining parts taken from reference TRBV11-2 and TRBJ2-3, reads EAGVAQSPRYKIIEKRQSVAFWCNPISGHATLYWYQQILGQGPKLLIQFQNNGVVDDSQLPKDRFSAERLKGVDSTLKIQPAKLEDSAVYLCASSSRSGRVADTQYFGPGTRLTVL.